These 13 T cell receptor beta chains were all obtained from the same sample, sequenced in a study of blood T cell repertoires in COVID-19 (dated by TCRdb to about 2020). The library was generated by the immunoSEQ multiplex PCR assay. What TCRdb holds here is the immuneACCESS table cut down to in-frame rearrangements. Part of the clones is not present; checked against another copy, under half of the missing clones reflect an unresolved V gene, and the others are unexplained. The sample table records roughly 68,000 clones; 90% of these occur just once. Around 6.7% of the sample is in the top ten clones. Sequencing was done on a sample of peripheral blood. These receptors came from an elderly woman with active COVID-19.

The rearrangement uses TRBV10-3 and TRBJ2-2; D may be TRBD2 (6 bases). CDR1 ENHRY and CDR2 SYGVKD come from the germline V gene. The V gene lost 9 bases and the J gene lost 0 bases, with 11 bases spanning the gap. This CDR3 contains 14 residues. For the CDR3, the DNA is TGTGCCATAACCGGGACTCCGAACACCGGGGAGCTGTTTTTT. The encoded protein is CAITGTPNTGELFF.

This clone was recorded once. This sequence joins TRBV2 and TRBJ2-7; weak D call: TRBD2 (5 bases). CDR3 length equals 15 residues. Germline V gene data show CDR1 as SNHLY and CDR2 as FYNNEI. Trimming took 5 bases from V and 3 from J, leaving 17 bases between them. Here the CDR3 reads CASSPILKRSYEQYF. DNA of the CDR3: TGTGCCAGCAGTCCGATTTTAAAGCGGAGCTACGAGCAGTACTTC.

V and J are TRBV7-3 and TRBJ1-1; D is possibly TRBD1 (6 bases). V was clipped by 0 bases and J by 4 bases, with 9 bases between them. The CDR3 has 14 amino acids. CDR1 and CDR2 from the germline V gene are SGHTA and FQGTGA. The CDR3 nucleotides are TGTGCCAGCAGCTTAACACAGGGTAGCACTGAAGCTTTCTTT. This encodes CASSLTQGSTEAFF. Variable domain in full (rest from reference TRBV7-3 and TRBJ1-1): GAGVSQTPSNKVTEKGKYVELRCDPISGHTALYWYRQSLGQGPEFLIYFQGTGAADDSGLPNDRFFAVRPEGSVSTLKIQRTERGDSAVYLCASSLTQGSTEAFFGQGTRLTVV.

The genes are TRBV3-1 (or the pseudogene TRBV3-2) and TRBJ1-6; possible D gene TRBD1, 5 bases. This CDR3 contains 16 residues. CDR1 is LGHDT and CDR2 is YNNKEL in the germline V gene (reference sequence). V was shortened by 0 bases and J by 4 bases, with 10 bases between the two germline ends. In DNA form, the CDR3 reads TGTGCCAGCAGCCAAGATGCAGGGCTTTATAATTCACCCCTCCACTTT. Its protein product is CASSQDAGLYNSPLHF.

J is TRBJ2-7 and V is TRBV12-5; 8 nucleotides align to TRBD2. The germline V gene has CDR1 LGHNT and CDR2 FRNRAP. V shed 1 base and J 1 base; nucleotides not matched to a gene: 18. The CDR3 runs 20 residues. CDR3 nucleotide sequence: TGTGCTAGTGGTTTGGAATGGAACGTAGATCGGCGGGAGGTTTCCTACGAGCAGTACTTC. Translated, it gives CASGLEWNVDRREVSYEQYF.

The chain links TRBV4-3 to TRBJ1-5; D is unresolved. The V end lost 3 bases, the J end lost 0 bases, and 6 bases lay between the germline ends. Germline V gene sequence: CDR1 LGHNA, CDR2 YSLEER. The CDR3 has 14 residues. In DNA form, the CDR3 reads TGCGCCAGCAGCCAGACACTTAGCAATCAGCCCCAGCATTTT. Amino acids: CASSQTLSNQPQHF.

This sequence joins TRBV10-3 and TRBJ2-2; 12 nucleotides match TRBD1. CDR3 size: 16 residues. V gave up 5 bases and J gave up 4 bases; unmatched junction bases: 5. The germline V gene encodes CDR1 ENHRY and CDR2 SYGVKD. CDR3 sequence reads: CAISRDRGPGTGELFF. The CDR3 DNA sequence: TGTGCCATCAGTCGGGACAGGGGGCCGGGCACCGGGGAGCTGTTTTTT.

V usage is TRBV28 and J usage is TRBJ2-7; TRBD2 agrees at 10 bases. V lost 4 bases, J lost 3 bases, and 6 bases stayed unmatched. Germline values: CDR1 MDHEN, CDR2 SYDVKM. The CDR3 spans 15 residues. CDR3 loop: CASSSSSGRDYEQYF. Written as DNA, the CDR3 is TGTGCCAGCAGTTCCTCTAGCGGGAGAGACTACGAGCAGTACTTC.

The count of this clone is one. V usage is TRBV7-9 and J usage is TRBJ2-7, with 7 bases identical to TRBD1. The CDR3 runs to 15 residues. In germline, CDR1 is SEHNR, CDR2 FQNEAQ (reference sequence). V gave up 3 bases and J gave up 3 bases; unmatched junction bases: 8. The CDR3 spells CASSLRTGGNYEQYF. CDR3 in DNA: TGTGCCAGCAGCTTGAGGACAGGCGGTAACTACGAGCAGTACTTC. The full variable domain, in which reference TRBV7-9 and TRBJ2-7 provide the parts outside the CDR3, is DTGVSQNPRHKITKRGQNVTFRCDPISEHNRLYWYRQTLGQGPEFLTYFQNEAQLEKSRLLSDRFSAERPKGSFSTLEIQRTEQGDSAMYLCASSLRTGGNYEQYFGPGTRLTVT.

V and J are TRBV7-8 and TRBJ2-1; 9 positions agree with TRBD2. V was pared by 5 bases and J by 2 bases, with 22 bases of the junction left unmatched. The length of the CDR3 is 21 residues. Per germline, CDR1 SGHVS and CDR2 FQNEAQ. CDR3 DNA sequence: TGTGCCAGCAGCACAAGAAGAACCGGGACTAGCCTACCGGGGACCTACAATGAGCAGTTCTTC. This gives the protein CASSTRRTGTSLPGTYNEQFF.

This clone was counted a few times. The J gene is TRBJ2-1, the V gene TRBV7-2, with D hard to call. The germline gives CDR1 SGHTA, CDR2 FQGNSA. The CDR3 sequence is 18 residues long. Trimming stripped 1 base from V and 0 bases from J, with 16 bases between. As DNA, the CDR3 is TGTGCCAGCAGCTTAGGTTTCAGCCAACTAAGCTCCTACAATGAGCAGTTCTTC. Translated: CASSLGFSQLSSYNEQFF.

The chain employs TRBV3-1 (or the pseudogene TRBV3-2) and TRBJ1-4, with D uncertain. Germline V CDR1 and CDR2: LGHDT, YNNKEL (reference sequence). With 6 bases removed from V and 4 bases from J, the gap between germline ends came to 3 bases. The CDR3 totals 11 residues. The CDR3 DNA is TGTGCCAGCAGGCGTAATGAAAAACTGTTTTTT. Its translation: CASRRNEKLFF.

CDR3 sequence reads: CASSSTSVSYNEQFF. The CDR3 DNA reads as TGCGCCAGCAGCTCTACTAGCGTCTCCTACAATGAGCAGTTCTTC. V is TRBV5-1 and J is TRBJ2-1; 7 bases match TRBD2. CDR3 size: 15 residues. Germline V gene sequence: CDR1 SGHRS, CDR2 YFSETQ. V trimming: 3 bases; J trimming: 0 bases; junction bases outside the gene matches: 3.